This is a list of T cell receptor beta chains from one sample in a study of graft-versus-host responses after intestinal transplantation. No antigen has been assigned to these receptors. Generated by immunoSEQ multiplex PCR, the TCRdb table keeps only in-frame clones and is missing some. The sample records about 93,000 clones, roughly four fifths being singletons. This specimen was unstimulated CD4+ T cells sorted from spleen or lymph node cells, taken before intestinal transplant. The receptors come from a human donor who received an intestinal transplant. Each CDR3 is given with its conserved first and last residue. The D gene is left open where the match is weak. Clone size, where shown, is once, few, many, or a class for clones that have expanded.

v_gene,d_gene,j_gene,abundance,CDR3aa,CDR3nt
TRBV15,TRBD2,TRBJ2-1,-,CATSRDTLGGRGEQFF,TGTGCCACCAGCAGAGATACACTGGGCGGGAGAGGTGAGCAGTTCTTC
TRBV5-1,TRBD2,TRBJ2-1,-,CASSLGASSGSYNEQFF,TGCGCCAGCAGCTTGGGGGCTTCTAGCGGATCCTACAATGAGCAGTTCTTC
TRBV5-4,TRBD2,TRBJ2-7,-,CASSREGTEQYF,TGTGCCAGCAGCCGGGAGGGGACCGAGCAGTACTTC
TRBV5-4,TRBD2,TRBJ2-1,-,CASSLTASGGADEQFF,TGTGCCAGCAGCTTGACGGCTAGCGGGGGGGCGGATGAGCAGTTCTTC
TRBV28,-,TRBJ1-2,-,CASSLRAYGYTF,TGTGCCAGCAGTTTGAGAGCCTATGGCTACACCTTC
TRBV6-5,-,TRBJ1-4,once,CASSFRGELFF,TGTGCCAGCAGCTTCAGGGGAGAACTGTTTTTT
TRBV7-8,-,TRBJ1-2,-,CASSLVSGNGYTF,TGTGCCAGCAGCTTAGTGTCAGGGAACGGCTACACCTTC
TRBV10-2,-,TRBJ1-5,-,CASSESSEFQPQHF,TGCGCCAGCAGTGAGTCCTCCGAGTTTCAGCCCCAGCATTTT
TRBV23-1,-,TRBJ2-1,-,CASSQTGEQFF,TGCGCCAGCAGTCAAACGGGAGAGCAGTTCTTC
TRBV15,-,TRBJ2-1,once,CATSGGLRYSNEQFF,TGTGCCACCAGCGGAGGGCTCAGATACAGCAATGAGCAGTTCTTC
TRBV2,-,TRBJ2-7,few,CASSIRPVGRGYEQYF,TGTGCCAGCAGCATCCGACCAGTCGGCCGGGGTTACGAGCAGTACTTC
TRBV30,TRBD2,TRBJ2-1,-,CAWSEGASGVDEQFF,TGTGCCTGGAGTGAGGGGGCTAGCGGGGTCGATGAGCAGTTCTTC
TRBV6-1,TRBD2,TRBJ2-3,few,CASRTSGGVGTQYF,TGTGCCAGCCGGACTAGCGGGGGGGTTGGTACGCAGTATTTT
TRBV19,TRBD2,TRBJ2-3,-,CASSSPSGSTDTQYF,TGTGCCAGTAGTAGCCCTAGCGGGAGCACAGATACGCAGTATTTT
TRBV6-5,-,TRBJ1-2,-,CASSIDRIYGYTF,TGTGCCAGCAGCATCGACAGGATCTATGGCTACACCTTC
TRBV10-3,-,TRBJ2-6,once,CAISELPDTSGANVLTF,TGTGCCATCAGTGAGCTCCCGGACACCTCTGGGGCCAACGTCCTGACTTTC
TRBV5-4,-,TRBJ2-7,-,CASSLGLAPGDEQYF,TGTGCCAGCAGCTTGGGGCTAGCTCCTGGGGACGAGCAGTACTTC
TRBV27,-,TRBJ1-4,-,CASSQDSRFGEKLFF,TGTGCCAGCAGCCAGGACAGTCGCTTTGGTGAAAAACTGTTTTTT